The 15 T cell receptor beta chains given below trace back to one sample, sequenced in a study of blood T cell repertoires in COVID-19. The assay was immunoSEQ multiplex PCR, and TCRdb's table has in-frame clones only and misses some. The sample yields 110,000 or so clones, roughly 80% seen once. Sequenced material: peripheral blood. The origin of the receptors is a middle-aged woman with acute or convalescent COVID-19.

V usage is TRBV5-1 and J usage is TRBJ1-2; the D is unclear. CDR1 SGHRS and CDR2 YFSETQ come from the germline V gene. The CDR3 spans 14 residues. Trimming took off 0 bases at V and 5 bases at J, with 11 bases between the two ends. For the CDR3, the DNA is TGCGCCAGCAGCTTGGCAGGCCGCCCTTATGGCTACACCTTC. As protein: CASSLAGRPYGYTF.

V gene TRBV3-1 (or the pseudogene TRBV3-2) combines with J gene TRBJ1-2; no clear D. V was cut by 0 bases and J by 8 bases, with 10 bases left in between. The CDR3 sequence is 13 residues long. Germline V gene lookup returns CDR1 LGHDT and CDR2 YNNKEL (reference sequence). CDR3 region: CASSQDDSRGYTF. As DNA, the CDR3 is TGTGCCAGCAGCCAAGACGACTCACGCGGCTACACCTTC.

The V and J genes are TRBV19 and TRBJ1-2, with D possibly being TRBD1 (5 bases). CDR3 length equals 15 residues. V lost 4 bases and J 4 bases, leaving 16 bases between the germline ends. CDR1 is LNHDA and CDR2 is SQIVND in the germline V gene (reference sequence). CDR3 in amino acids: CASSTGHLGGYGYTF. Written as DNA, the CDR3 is TGTGCCAGTAGTACAGGACACCTCGGGGGCTATGGCTACACCTTC.

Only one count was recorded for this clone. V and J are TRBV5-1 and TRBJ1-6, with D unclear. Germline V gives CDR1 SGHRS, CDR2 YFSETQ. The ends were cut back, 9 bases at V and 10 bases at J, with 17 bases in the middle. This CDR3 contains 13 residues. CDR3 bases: TGCGCCACGGTAGCGGGATCGGGATCACCCCTCCACTTT. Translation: CATVAGSGSPLHF.

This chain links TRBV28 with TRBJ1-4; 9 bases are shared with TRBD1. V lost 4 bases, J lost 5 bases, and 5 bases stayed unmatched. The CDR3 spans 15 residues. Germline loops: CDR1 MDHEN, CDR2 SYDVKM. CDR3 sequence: CASSSTGTGNEKLFF. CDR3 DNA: TGTGCCAGCAGTTCAACCGGGACAGGGAATGAAAAACTGTTTTTT.

CDR3 nucleotides: TGCGCCAGCAGCTTAGATAGCGGGGGAGCGAGTACCTACAATGAGCAGTTCTTC. This codes for CASSLDSGGASTYNEQFF. This chain connects TRBV5-1 to TRBJ2-1, with 9 nucleotides matching TRBD2. Trimming took 2 bases from V and 2 from J; bases not matched to a gene: 11. This CDR3 is built from 18 residues. CDR1 SGHRS and CDR2 YFSETQ come from the germline V gene.

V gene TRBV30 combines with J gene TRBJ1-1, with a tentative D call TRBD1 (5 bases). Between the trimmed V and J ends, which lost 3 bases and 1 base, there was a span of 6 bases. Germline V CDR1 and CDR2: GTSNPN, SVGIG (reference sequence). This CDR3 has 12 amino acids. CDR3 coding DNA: TGTGCCTGGAGCCAGGGGAACACTGAAGCTTTCTTT. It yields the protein CAWSQGNTEAFF.

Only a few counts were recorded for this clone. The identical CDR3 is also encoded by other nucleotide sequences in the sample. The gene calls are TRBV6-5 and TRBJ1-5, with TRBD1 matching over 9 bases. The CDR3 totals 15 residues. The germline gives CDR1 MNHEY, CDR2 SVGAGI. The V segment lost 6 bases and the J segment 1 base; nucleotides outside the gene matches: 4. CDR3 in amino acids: CASSPDRGSNQPQHF. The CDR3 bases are TGTGCCAGCAGCCCGGACAGGGGAAGCAATCAGCCCCAGCATTTT.

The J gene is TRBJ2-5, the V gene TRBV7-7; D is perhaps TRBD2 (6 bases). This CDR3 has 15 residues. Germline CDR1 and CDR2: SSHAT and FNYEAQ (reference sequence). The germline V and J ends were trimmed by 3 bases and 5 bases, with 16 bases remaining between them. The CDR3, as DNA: TGTGCCAGCAGCTTTCATGGCAGGGAGGCGGAGACCCAGTACTTC. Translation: CASSFHGREAETQYF. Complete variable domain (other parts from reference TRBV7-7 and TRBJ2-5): GAGVSQSPRYKVTKRGQDVTLRCDPISSHATLYWYQQALGQGPEFLTYFNYEAQPDKSGLPSDRFSAERPEGSISTLTIQRTEQRDSAMYRCASSFHGREAETQYFGPGTRLLVL.

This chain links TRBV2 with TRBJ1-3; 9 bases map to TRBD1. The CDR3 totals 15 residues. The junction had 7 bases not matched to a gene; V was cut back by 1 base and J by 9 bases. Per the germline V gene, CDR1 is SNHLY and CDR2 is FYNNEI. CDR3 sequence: CASSEDRGRAITIYF. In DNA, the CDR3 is TGTGCCAGCAGTGAAGACAGGGGGCGCGCCATCACCATATATTTT.

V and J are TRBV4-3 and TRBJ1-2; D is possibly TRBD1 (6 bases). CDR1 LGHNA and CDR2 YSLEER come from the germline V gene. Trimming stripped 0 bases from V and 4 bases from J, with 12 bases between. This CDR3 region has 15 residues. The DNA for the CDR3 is TGCGCCAGCAGCCAAGATTCCCAGGGGAGCTATGGCTACACCTTC. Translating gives CASSQDSQGSYGYTF.

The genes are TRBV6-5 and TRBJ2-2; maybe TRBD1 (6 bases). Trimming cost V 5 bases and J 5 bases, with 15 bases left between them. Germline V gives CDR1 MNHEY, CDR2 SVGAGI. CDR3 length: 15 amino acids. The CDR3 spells CASSRAGQGTGELFF. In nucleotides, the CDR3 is TGTGCCAGCAGTCGGGCGGGCCAGGGGACCGGGGAGCTGTTTTTT.

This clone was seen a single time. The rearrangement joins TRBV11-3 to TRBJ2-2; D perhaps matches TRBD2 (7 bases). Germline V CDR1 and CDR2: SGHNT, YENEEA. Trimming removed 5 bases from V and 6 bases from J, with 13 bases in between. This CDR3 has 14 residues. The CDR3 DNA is TGTGCCAGCAGCCGTGACGGGGGGCCCGGGGAGCTGTTTTTT. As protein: CASSRDGGPGELFF.

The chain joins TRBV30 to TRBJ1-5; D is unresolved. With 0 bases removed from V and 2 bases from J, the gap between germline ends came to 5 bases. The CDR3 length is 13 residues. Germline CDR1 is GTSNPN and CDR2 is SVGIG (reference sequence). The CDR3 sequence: CAWSVLGNQPQHF. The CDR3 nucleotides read TGTGCCTGGAGTGTACTAGGCAATCAGCCCCAGCATTTT.

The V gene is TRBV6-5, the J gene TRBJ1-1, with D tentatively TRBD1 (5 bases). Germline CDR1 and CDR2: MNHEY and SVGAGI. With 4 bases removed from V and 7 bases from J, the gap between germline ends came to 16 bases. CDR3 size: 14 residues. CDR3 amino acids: CASSFQRGAGEAFF. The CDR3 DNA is TGTGCCAGCAGTTTTCAAAGGGGCGCAGGTGAAGCTTTCTTT.